This T cell receptor beta chain was identified during a study of T cell responses to AZD1222 COVID-19 vaccine. The CDR3 has 12 residues. Losses at the gene ends were 6 bases for V and 2 bases for J; bases not matched to a gene: 1. Germline assignment: CDR1 MDHEN and CDR2 SYDVKM. Produced via immunoSEQ multiplex PCR; TCRdb's table is partial and in-frame only. The sample holds roughly 150,000 clones; about 89% are singletons and the top ten take approximately 9.1%. The material was peripheral blood, obtained 28 days after the second AZD1222 dose. The clonotype originates from an adult who received the AZD1222 COVID-19 vaccine. This chain joins TRBV28 and TRBJ2-7; 7 nucleotides agree with TRBD2. The CDR3: CASRSGTYEQYF. The CDR3 DNA sequence: TGTGCCAGCAGGAGCGGGACCTACGAGCAGTACTTC.